These T cell receptor beta chains were read from a single sample in a study of sequential checkpoint blockade in melanoma. This table comes from immunoSEQ multiplex PCR, and its TCRdb copy is limited to in-frame clones, with some not included. The sample has 35,000 to 40,000 clones; 30% to 35% are singletons. Sequenced material: tumor tissue (inferred from file names), taken from a patient given nivolumab and ipilimumab in sequence. Receptors were obtained from a human donor with melanoma. CDR3s include the opening cysteine and the closing phenylalanine or tryptophan. A D gene is named only where the DNA matches it firmly. Clone size appears in some rows only: once, few, many, or a class for an expanded clone.

TRBJ1-3 NA TRBV7-6 TRBD1 TGTGCCAGCAGCTTCGCCGGACAGGGGGCCAGAAACACCATATATTTT CASSFAGQGARNTIYF
TRBJ2-7 NA TRBV19 TRBD1 TGTGCCAGTGGACGGACGGACAGGGGATACGAGCAGTACTTC CASGRTDRGYEQYF
TRBJ2-7 NA TRBV5-1 TRBD2 TGCGCCAGCAAAACGGCTAGCGGCCCAACCTACGAGCAGTACTTC CASKTASGPTYEQYF
TRBJ2-1 NA TRBV5-8 NA TGTGCCTCCAGGTCTGGGGACCGGGACAAGAGTTTCTTC CASRSGDRDKSFF
TRBJ1-2 NA TRBV7-6 NA TGTGCCAGCAGCTCTTATGTGGACATCTCAGGAGCCTATGGCTACACCTTC CASSSYVDISGAYGYTF
TRBJ2-2 NA TRBV2 TRBD2 TGTGCCAGCAGCTCTCAGCGGGGGCCTCCCACCGGGGAGCTGTTTTTT CASSSQRGPPTGELFF
TRBJ2-5 many TRBV11-3 TRBD1 TGTGCCAGCAGCCGTAATACAGGGGTAGTGGAGACCCAGTACTTC CASSRNTGVVETQYF
TRBJ2-7 NA TRBV18 NA TGTGCCAGCTCGTACAACCTGAGCAGGATCCCCTACGAGCAGTACTTC CASSYNLSRIPYEQYF
TRBJ1-3 few TRBV28 NA TGTGCCAGCAGTTTGGGAGGGTCGACTGGAAACACCATATATTTT CASSLGGSTGNTIYF
TRBJ2-3 medium-sized TRBV6-8 NA TGTGCCAGCAGTTACTCTGGGAGTACAAGCACAGATACGCAGTATTTT CASSYSGSTSTDTQYF
TRBJ1-1 few TRBV9 NA TGTGCCAGCAGTTTCGCTACAGGGAACACTGAAGCTTTCTTT CASSFATGNTEAFF
TRBJ1-1 NA TRBV19 NA TGTGCCAGTAGTAAAGGGGTAACTGAAGCTTTCTTT CASSKGVTEAFF
TRBJ1-2 NA TRBV6-8 NA TGTGCCAGCAGTCGGCTCGGGGTAGACGACTATGGCTACACCTTC CASSRLGVDDYGYTF
TRBJ1-4 NA TRBV6-8 NA TGTGCCAGCAGTTACCCTTCAAGCGGGAATGAAAAACTGTTTTTT CASSYPSSGNEKLFF
TRBJ1-2 few TRBV11-3 NA TGTGCCAGCAGCTCTACACGGGGGAAGGATGGCTACACCTTC CASSSTRGKDGYTF
TRBJ1-5 NA TRBV28 TRBD1 TGTGCCAGCAGTTTCAGGACAGGGTTTCGTCTTAGCAATCAGCCCCAGCATTTT CASSFRTGFRLSNQPQHF
TRBJ2-7 NA TRBV11-3 TRBD1 TGTGCCAGCAGCTTAGTCGGACAGGGGGAGTACGAGCAGTACTTC CASSLVGQGEYEQYF
TRBJ2-1 few TRBV30 TRBD2 TGTGCCTGGAGCCGGACACGGGGGGGTTCCTACAATGAGCAGTTCTTC CAWSRTRGGSYNEQFF
TRBJ1-3 NA TRBV30 NA TGTGCCTGGAGTGTGTTCGCGGGTAGGCTCTCTGGAAACACCATATATTTT CAWSVFAGRLSGNTIYF
TRBJ1-1 few TRBV6-8 NA TGTGCCAGCAGACGACCGGGACAGAACACTGAAGCTTTCTTT CASRRPGQNTEAFF
TRBJ2-1 NA TRBV19 NA TGTGCCAGTAGTTGGGGCGTAAATGAGCAGTTCTTC CASSWGVNEQFF
TRBJ2-1 NA TRBV4-1 TRBD1 TGCGCCAGCGGTCGACAGGGGAAATACAATGAGCAGTTCTTC CASGRQGKYNEQFF
TRBJ1-1 NA TRBV19 NA TGTGCCAGTAGTCGACTGGCAGAACGTATGAACACTGAAGCTTTCTTT CASSRLAERMNTEAFF
TRBJ2-7 few TRBV11-3 NA TGTGCCAGCAGGCTCGGTGAAGGTATCGCCTACGAGCAGTACTTC CASRLGEGIAYEQYF
TRBJ1-5 many TRBV6-7 NA TGTGCCAGCAGTTACTCGTATAGCAATCAGCCCCAGCATTTT CASSYSYSNQPQHF
TRBJ1-3 few TRBV9 TRBD1 TGTGCCAGCAGCGGAGACAGGGGGAGCTCTGGAAACACCATATATTTT CASSGDRGSSGNTIYF
TRBJ2-5 NA TRBV9 NA TGTGCCAGCAGTTTATTTGGGGGGAAAGAGACCCAGTACTTC CASSLFGGKETQYF
TRBJ2-2 few TRBV9 NA TGTGCCAGCAGCGTAGACAGTAACACCGGGGAGCTGTTTTTT CASSVDSNTGELFF
TRBJ2-2 NA TRBV10-2 TRBD2 TGCGCCAGCAGTTTACTAGCGGGAGGTGGTACCGGGGAGCTGTTTTTT CASSLLAGGGTGELFF
TRBJ1-2 NA TRBV10-3 NA TGTGCCATCAGTGAGGACAGGAGTAACTATGGCTACACCTTC CAISEDRSNYGYTF
TRBJ2-5 NA TRBV7-7 NA TGTGCCAGCAGCTTCATCCAAGGTGGGGAAGAGACCCAGTACTTC CASSFIQGGEETQYF
TRBJ2-2 few TRBV6-8 NA TGTGCCAGCCGCCACAGCCTATCTACCGGGGAGCTGTTTTTT CASRHSLSTGELFF
TRBJ1-5 NA TRBV6-8 TRBD1 TGTGCCACCCAGGGGGCAGGGGGCGAGTTGAGCAATCAGCCCCAGCATTTT CATQGAGGELSNQPQHF
TRBJ1-2 many TRBV6-8 TRBD1 TGTGCCAGCAGTCCCTCCGGGACAGGGGGCGGTGGCTACACCTTC CASSPSGTGGGGYTF
TRBJ2-7 few TRBV9 TRBD1 TGTGCCAGCAGTTATCTCCAGGACAGGGTCACCGAGCAGTACTTC CASSYLQDRVTEQYF
TRBJ2-7 NA TRBV19 TRBD2 TGTGCCAGTAGTATCCCTTTCGGGACTAGCGGGGGGGCCGACGAGCAGTACTTC CASSIPFGTSGGADEQYF